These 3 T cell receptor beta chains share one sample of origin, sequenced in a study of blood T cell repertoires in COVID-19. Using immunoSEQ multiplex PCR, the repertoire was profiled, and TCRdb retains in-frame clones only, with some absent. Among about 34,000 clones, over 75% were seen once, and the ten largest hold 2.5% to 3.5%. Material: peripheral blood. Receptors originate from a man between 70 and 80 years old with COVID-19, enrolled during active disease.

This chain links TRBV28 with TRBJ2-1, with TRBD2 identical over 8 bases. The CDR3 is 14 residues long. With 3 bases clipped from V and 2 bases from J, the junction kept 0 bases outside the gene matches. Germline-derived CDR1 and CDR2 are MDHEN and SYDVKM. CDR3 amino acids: CASSFSGAYNEQFF. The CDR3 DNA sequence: TGTGCCAGCAGTTTTAGCGGGGCCTACAATGAGCAGTTCTTC.

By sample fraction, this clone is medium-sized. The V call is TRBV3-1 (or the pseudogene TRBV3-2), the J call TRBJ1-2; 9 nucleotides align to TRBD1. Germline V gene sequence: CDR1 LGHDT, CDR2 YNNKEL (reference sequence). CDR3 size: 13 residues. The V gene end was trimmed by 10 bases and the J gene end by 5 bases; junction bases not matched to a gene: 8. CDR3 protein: CATVAGTGYGYTF. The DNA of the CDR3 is TGTGCCACCGTGGCCGGGACAGGGTATGGCTACACCTTC.

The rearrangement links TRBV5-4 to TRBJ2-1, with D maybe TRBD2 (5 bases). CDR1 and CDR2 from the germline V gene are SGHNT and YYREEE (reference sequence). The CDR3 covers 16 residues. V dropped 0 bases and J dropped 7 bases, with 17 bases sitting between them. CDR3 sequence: CASSLGGSPTGNEQFF. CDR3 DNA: TGTGCCAGCAGCTTGGGCGGGTCCCCTACGGGAAATGAGCAGTTCTTC.